The entry below describes one TCR beta chain. Its target is unknown. There were only Caucasian adults among the donors, and all lived in Nashville, Tennessee. Data came from immunoSEQ multiplex PCR; TCRdb stores just in-frame clones and leaves some out. The data contain approximately 2.5 million clones, over 85% of them singletons. The data derive from a study of shared clonotypes between healthy human individuals. Study in general: Per-donor plates numbered three CD4 naive, three CD4 memory, two CD8 naive and one CD8 memory.

Regarding the study as a whole: Donor clonotype sharing was expected to depend on sequencing depth.

Sequencing was carried out using naive CD4+ T cells sorted from blood. The subset is: CD45RA+ positively selected. The receptor was isolated from a man between 18 and 29 years old in good health.

The CDR3 spells CASRKYNSPLHF. The CDR3 DNA is TGTGCCAGTAGGAAATATAATTCACCCCTCCACTTT. This sequence joins TRBV19 and TRBJ1-6, with D unclear. With 6 bases removed from V and 4 bases from J, the gap between germline ends came to 4 bases. The CDR3 extends over 12 amino acids. In germline, CDR1 is LNHDA, CDR2 SQIVND (reference sequence).